This is a list of T cell receptor beta chains from one sample in a study of blood T cell repertoires in COVID-19. This table comes from immunoSEQ multiplex PCR, and its TCRdb copy is limited to in-frame clones, with some not included. The sample records about 170,000 clones, 82% being singletons. The sequencing sample was made of peripheral blood. These receptors were obtained from a woman in her sixties or seventies with acute or convalescent COVID-19. Each CDR3 is given with its conserved first and last residue. A D gene is named only where the DNA matches it firmly. The size field is filled for only some rows; it gives once, few, many or a size class.

cdr3_nt	cdr3_aa	clone_size	d_call	v_call	j_call
TGTGCCTGGAGTGTAGGTCAGGGAGGGATTAGCAATCAGCCCCAGCATTTT	CAWSVGQGGISNQPQHF	.	.	TRBV30	TRBJ1-5
TGTGCCAGCAGTTACTCGGGGGCGGGCTATAATTCACCCCTCCACTTT	CASSYSGAGYNSPLHF	.	.	TRBV6-5	TRBJ1-6
TGCGCCAGCAGCTTGGATGGACAGCTGAACACTGAAGCTTTCTTT	CASSLDGQLNTEAFF	once	.	TRBV5-1	TRBJ1-1
TGTGCCAGCAGCTTAGTTTTGAGGGCTAGCGGGAGAAAGGACGAGCAGTACTTC	CASSLVLRASGRKDEQYF	.	TRBD2	TRBV11-2	TRBJ2-7
TGTGCCAGCTCACCATCCCAACAGACGAACTACGAGCAGTACTTC	CASSPSQQTNYEQYF	.	.	TRBV18	TRBJ2-7
TGTGCCAGCAGCCCCGTGTTAGCGGGAGGGGAGCAGTTCTTC	CASSPVLAGGEQFF	.	TRBD2	TRBV7-2	TRBJ2-1
TGTGCCAGCTCACCAAAAGCGTACCCGAACACCGGGGAGCTGTTTTTT	CASSPKAYPNTGELFF	.	.	TRBV18	TRBJ2-2
TGTGCCAGCAGCTGGTCGGGACAGGGGGAGAAGGAGCAGTTCTTC	CASSWSGQGEKEQFF	.	TRBD1	TRBV9	TRBJ2-1
TGTGCCAGCATCGGGACTACCACAGATACGCAGTATTTT	CASIGTTTDTQYF	.	TRBD2	TRBV5-6	TRBJ2-3
TGTGCCAGCAGCTTAGCAGGCGGGGGGCCTCGCGAGCAGTACTTC	CASSLAGGGPREQYF	.	TRBD2	TRBV11-2	TRBJ2-7
TGTGCCAGCAGCGACCACCGGGAGCTCAATCAGCCCCAGCATTTT	CASSDHRELNQPQHF	.	.	TRBV6-2/TRBV6-3	TRBJ1-5
TGTGCCAGCAGCTTAGTCCAGGGCGCCTCTGGGGCCAACGTCCTGACTTTC	CASSLVQGASGANVLTF	.	.	TRBV7-2	TRBJ2-6
TGCGCCAGCAGCTGGGGCCGGGACAGTTTTTTACAAGAGACCCAGTACTTC	CASSWGRDSFLQETQYF	.	TRBD1	TRBV5-1	TRBJ2-5
TGCGCCAGCAGCTTGGCCGGGACTCCAGAGCAGTTCTTC	CASSLAGTPEQFF	.	.	TRBV5-1	TRBJ2-1
TGTGCCAGCAGCTTTGCGCTTGGCTTGGGAGCCCAGTACTTC	CASSFALGLGAQYF	.	.	TRBV5-6	TRBJ2-5
TGTGCCTGGAGTTCGCGGGAGGGCCATACAGATACGCAGTATTTT	CAWSSREGHTDTQYF	.	TRBD2	TRBV30	TRBJ2-3
TGTGCCAGCAGCTCCCTGTTGGTAGCGGGAGACACCGGGGAGCTGTTTTTT	CASSSLLVAGDTGELFF	.	TRBD2	TRBV6-2/TRBV6-3	TRBJ2-2
TGTGCCAGCAGCTTAAATAGTGGAGAGACCCAGTACTTC	CASSLNSGETQYF	.	.	TRBV7-3	TRBJ2-5
TGTGCCAGCAGCCCACAATGGGCGGGGACCTACGAGCAGTACTTC	CASSPQWAGTYEQYF	.	.	TRBV11-2	TRBJ2-7
TGTGCCAGCCGGACGGGGACAGGGGGTTACACCTTC	CASRTGTGGYTF	.	TRBD1	TRBV6-5	TRBJ1-2
TGTGCCAGCTCGTTCGACACGACCTATCAGCCCCAGCATTTT	CASSFDTTYQPQHF	.	.	TRBV18	TRBJ1-5
TGCAGCGTTGACAGGACTGGGAGCTCCTACAATGAGCAGTTCTTC	CSVDRTGSSYNEQFF	.	.	TRBV29-1	TRBJ2-1
TGTGCCAGCAGCTTGGCCAGGTTCTCCAACTATGGCTACACCTTC	CASSLARFSNYGYTF	.	.	TRBV5-4	TRBJ1-2
TGTGCCAGCAGCGACACGACAGGGGTAAACATTCAGTACTTC	CASSDTTGVNIQYF	.	TRBD1	TRBV7-9	TRBJ2-4
TGTGCCAGCACCATGGGGGCGGGAGAAACAGATACGCAGTATTTT	CASTMGAGETDTQYF	.	.	TRBV28	TRBJ2-3
TGTGCCATCAATGACAGGGTGGATGGCTACACCTTC	CAINDRVDGYTF	.	TRBD1	TRBV10-3	TRBJ1-2
TGTGCCACCAGGGGACAGGGGCTAACTGAAGCTTTCTTT	CATRGQGLTEAFF	.	TRBD1	TRBV15	TRBJ1-1
TGTGCCAGCAGCCAATGGGGCAACTATGGCTACACCTTC	CASSQWGNYGYTF	.	.	TRBV3-1/TRBV3-2	TRBJ1-2
TGTGCCTGGAGTGTACGGACATCAGCGGGGGCTTTCTTT	CAWSVRTSAGAFF	.	.	TRBV30	TRBJ1-1
TGTGCCACCAGCAGAGATCGTACTAGGGTACCTTACGAGCAGTACTTC	CATSRDRTRVPYEQYF	few	.	TRBV15	TRBJ2-7
TGTGCCAGCAGTTATTCGGGTCTGGCTCAAGCGCCCCAGCATTTT	CASSYSGLAQAPQHF	once	.	TRBV6-2/TRBV6-3	TRBJ1-5
TGCAGCGTTGGGGGAAGGGGACTAGCGGGAGACTACGAGCAGTACTTC	CSVGGRGLAGDYEQYF	.	TRBD2	TRBV29-1	TRBJ2-7
TGTGCCAGCAGCTTGCAGCGGGCAGGGACCAACTACGAGCAGTACTTC	CASSLQRAGTNYEQYF	.	.	TRBV7-8	TRBJ2-7
TGTGCCAGCAGATTAAACAGCTACAATGAGCAGTTCTTC	CASRLNSYNEQFF	.	.	TRBV7-2	TRBJ2-1
TGTGCCAGCAGCTTGGAACAGGGGGTGTTCAATGAGCAGTTCTTC	CASSLEQGVFNEQFF	.	TRBD1	TRBV5-5	TRBJ2-1
TGTGCCAGCAGCTGGGGCCGCACAGATACGCAGTATTTT	CASSWGRTDTQYF	once	.	TRBV7-2	TRBJ2-3
TGTGCCAGTAGCGTGGGACAGGTCTCCTTCGAGCAGTACTTC	CASSVGQVSFEQYF	.	TRBD1	TRBV19	TRBJ2-7
TGCAGTGCTAGTTGGGGGAACAGGGGACTAGCGGGAAGAAATGAGCAGTTCTTC	CSASWGNRGLAGRNEQFF	once	TRBD2	TRBV20-1	TRBJ2-1
TGTGCCAGTAGTATAAGGGGGGGGGCCATCAGCAATCAGCCCCAGCATTTT	CASSIRGGAISNQPQHF	once	.	TRBV19	TRBJ1-5
TGCAGCGTTGAAGAAGTTCGGCTAGCGGGGGGGCTGGTTAATGAGCAGTTCTTC	CSVEEVRLAGGLVNEQFF	.	TRBD2	TRBV29-1	TRBJ2-1
TGCGCCAGCAGCGGGACAGGAGGGGAGGGTCAGCCCCAGCATTTT	CASSGTGGEGQPQHF	.	TRBD1	TRBV5-1	TRBJ1-5
TGTGCCAGTAGTATTCGGGAAGTTGGACAGCCCCAGCATTTT	CASSIREVGQPQHF	.	.	TRBV19	TRBJ1-5
TGTGCCAGCAGCCCCGGACAGTCCCTCACCGGGGAGCTGTTTTTT	CASSPGQSLTGELFF	once	.	TRBV7-2	TRBJ2-2
TGTGCCAGCAGCCCCGGACAGGGGGCTGAAGCTTTCTTT	CASSPGQGAEAFF	.	TRBD1	TRBV12-3/TRBV12-4	TRBJ1-1
TGTGCCAGCAGTTACAGGAAATACGGGGGACCGAATGAGCAGTTCTTC	CASSYRKYGGPNEQFF	once	.	TRBV6-2/TRBV6-3	TRBJ2-1
TGTGCCAGCAGCAGAAAAGGGGGCGGCTATGGCTACACCTTC	CASSRKGGGYGYTF	.	TRBD1	TRBV7-9	TRBJ1-2
TGTGCCAGCGGCCGACAGGGGTTTCCAGAAGCTTTCTTT	CASGRQGFPEAFF	.	TRBD1	TRBV12-3/TRBV12-4	TRBJ1-1